The 14 T cell receptor beta chains in this list originate from one sample, sequenced in a study of monozygotic twins with inflammatory bowel disease. One entry per CDR3 protein, without DNA, is what TCRdb gives after re-calling the 5' RACE reads. The data include approximately 330,000 distinct CDR3 sequences; the top ten clones carry approximately 2%. Material: blood. The receptors were gathered from a human donor with ulcerative colitis or Crohn's disease, or a healthy co-twin of an affected twin (not recorded which).

This clonotype shows up as medium-sized (0.01 to 0.1%) by frequency. This chain connects TRBV29-1 to TRBJ2-1; the TCRdb call, TRBD1, lacks DNA for checking. CDR1 and CDR2 from the germline V gene are SQVTM and ANQGSEA. This CDR3 has 14 residues. This CDR3 is CSVVHWTGTNEQFF.

The chain links TRBV20-1 to TRBJ1-1. The CDR3 spans 13 residues. CDR1 is DFQATT and CDR2 is SNEGSKA in the germline V gene (reference sequence). CDR3 residues: CSASRGMNTEAFF.

The rearrangement links TRBV4-3 to TRBJ1-2; TCRdb's D call of TRBD1 is untestable without DNA. The V gene's germline CDR1 is LGHNA and CDR2 YSLEER. This CDR3 has 15 amino acids. The CDR3 region is CASSLPGTPTYGYTF.

This chain joins TRBV7-9 and TRBJ2-7. The CDR3 runs 14 residues. Germline-derived CDR1 and CDR2 are SEHNR and FQNEAQ (reference sequence). This CDR3 is CASSLGLGTYEQYF.

This chain connects TRBV20-1 to TRBJ1-2. The CDR3 has 13 amino acids. The germline V gene has CDR1 DFQATT and CDR2 SNEGSKA (reference sequence). The CDR3: CSAEAGVGYGYTF.

The chain is built from TRBV7-9 and TRBJ2-5; TCRdb names TRBD2, which stays unverified in the absence of DNA. This CDR3 is built from 13 residues. Germline V gene data show CDR1 as SEHNR and CDR2 as FQNEAQ (reference sequence). CDR3 amino acids: CASNQREGETQYF.

This chain uses TRBV4-1 with TRBJ2-5; the D call from TCRdb, TRBD2, cannot be confirmed without DNA. Germline V gene lookup returns CDR1 MGHRA and CDR2 YSYEKL. This CDR3 contains 17 residues. CDR3 amino acids: CASSQHNQREGRETQYF.

The chain has TRBV5-1 and TRBJ1-3. Germline CDR1 and CDR2: SGHRS and YFSETQ. CDR3 size: 13 residues. CDR3 loop: CASSLDGGYTIYF.

The genes are TRBV6-2 or TRBV6-3 and TRBJ2-1; TCRdb picks TRBD1, but there is no DNA to check that call. CDR1 is MNHEY and CDR2 is SVGEGT in the germline V gene. There are 14 residues in the CDR3. CDR3 residues: CASKRGGSFNEQFF.

J is TRBJ2-5 and V is TRBV28; TCRdb's D call of TRBD1 is untestable without DNA. The CDR3 is 15 amino acids. Germline values: CDR1 MDHEN, CDR2 SYDVKM. The CDR3 loop reads CASRAPGAAQETQYF.

The chain couples TRBV7-2 to TRBJ2-1; the D call of TRBD1 rests on TCRdb alone, since no DNA is present to check it. Per the germline V gene, CDR1 is SGHTA and CDR2 is FQGNSA. This CDR3 contains 14 residues. The CDR3 loop reads CASSYNPQGNEQFF.

The V and J genes are TRBV6-2 or TRBV6-3 and TRBJ1-5; TCRdb selects TRBD1, and the lack of DNA leaves this call unchecked. Germline V gene lookup returns CDR1 MNHEY and CDR2 SVGEGT. CDR3 length: 17 residues. CDR3 sequence reads: CASSSARQGHFSQPQHF.

The rearrangement links TRBV6-4 to TRBJ2-1; the TCRdb call, TRBD1, lacks DNA for checking. The CDR3 covers 14 residues. Germline CDR1 reads MRHNA; CDR2 reads SNTAGT. This CDR3 is CASSDSGEGNEQFF.

The rearrangement joins TRBV5-6 to TRBJ2-3; TCRdb proposes TRBD1, but this gene call is untestable without DNA. Germline V gives CDR1 SGHDT, CDR2 YYEEEE. The CDR3 is 15 amino acids. The CDR3 spells CASSWTEGGTDTQYF. Supplemented by reference TRBV5-6 and TRBJ2-3, the full variable domain reads DAGVTQSPTHLIKTRGQQVTLRCSPKSGHDTVSWYQQALGQGPQFIFQYYEEEERQRGNFPDRFSGHQFPNYSSELNVNALLLGDSALYLCASSWTEGGTDTQYFGPGTRLTVL.